Listed below are T cell receptor beta chains from one sample, sequenced in a study of shared clonotypes between healthy human individuals. Repertoires were generated with immunoSEQ multiplex PCR, while TCRdb's copy carries only in-frame clones and drops some. The data contain 2.3 million or so clones, 80% to 95% of them seen just once; the ten biggest clones take up approximately 0.4%. The sequenced sample consisted of naive CD4+ T cells from PBMCs. The receptors derive from a young man in good health. Some clones in this sample may be carry-over from other donors' samples. Each CDR3 is given with its conserved first and last residue. A D gene is named only where the DNA matches it firmly. Expanded clones are given a class, and other clones once, few, many or no size at all.

j_call d_call clone_size v_call cdr3_nt cdr3_aa
TRBJ1-2 NA NA TRBV7-3 TGTGCCAGCAGCTATCTCAACAGCTATGGCTACACCTTC CASSYLNSYGYTF
TRBJ2-7 NA NA TRBV2 TGTGCCAGCAGTGATATGGGGAGAGTGGCCTACGAGCAGTACTTC CASSDMGRVAYEQYF
TRBJ2-2 NA NA TRBV19 TGTGCCAGTAGTATAGTAAGGGGCGGGATTCCAAAGGACACCGGGGAGCTGTTTTTT CASSIVRGGIPKDTGELFF
TRBJ2-7 TRBD2 once TRBV2 TGTGCCAGCAGGGCTAGCGGGAGACTATGGTACGAGCAGTACTTC CASRASGRLWYEQYF
TRBJ1-2 NA NA TRBV2 TGTGCCAGCAGTTTTGAGAACTATGGCTACACCTTC CASSFENYGYTF
TRBJ2-6 NA NA TRBV7-3 TGTGCCAGCAGCTTGGCCGGGGCCAACGTCCTGACTTTC CASSLAGANVLTF
TRBJ1-1 TRBD1 once TRBV18 TGTGCCAGCTCACTACTAGGACAGGGTGCGTACACTGAAGCTTTCTTT CASSLLGQGAYTEAFF
TRBJ1-1 NA NA TRBV21-1 TGTGCCAGCAGCATGTACAGCGGCCCGGCGCTCTTT CASSMYSGPALF
TRBJ1-2 NA NA TRBV7-8 TGTGCCAGCAGCCTAGCCGGGACGGTCATTTATGGCTACACCTTC CASSLAGTVIYGYTF
TRBJ2-1 NA NA TRBV14 TGTGCCAGCAGCCAAGATTGGGCCGATGAGCAGTTCTTC CASSQDWADEQFF
TRBJ2-5 TRBD2 NA TRBV29-1 TGCAGCGCCGGCGGGGGGACTGGGGTAAGGGAGACCCAGTACTTC CSAGGGTGVRETQYF
TRBJ2-7 NA once TRBV28 TGTGCCAGCAGTCCCCCCCGGTCCTACGAGCAGTACTTC CASSPPRSYEQYF
TRBJ1-2 NA NA TRBV18 TGTGCCAGCTCACCACGGGCAGCCAACTATGGCTACACCTTC CASSPRAANYGYTF
TRBJ2-7 NA once TRBV7-2 TGTGCCAGCAGCTTAAACTCGGCCTCGCCCTACGAGCAGTACTTC CASSLNSASPYEQYF
TRBJ1-2 NA NA TRBV28 TGTGCCAGCAAAAGGGGATTCCATGGCTACACCTTC CASKRGFHGYTF
TRBJ1-3 NA NA TRBV4-2 TGTGCCAGCAGCCAACCGGGGTTTGGAAACACCATATATTTT CASSQPGFGNTIYF
TRBJ2-7 NA once TRBV5-5 TGTGCCAGCAGCTTGGGGGCCGGCAGAGCCTACGAGCAGTACTTC CASSLGAGRAYEQYF
TRBJ2-3 TRBD2 NA TRBV5-6 TGTGCCAGCAGCCATAGCGGGGGGAGGTCCACAGATACGCAGTATTTT CASSHSGGRSTDTQYF
TRBJ2-3 TRBD2 NA TRBV7-2 TGTGCCAGCAGCTTCGTAGCGGGGGTCCCGGATACGCAGTATTTT CASSFVAGVPDTQYF
TRBJ1-2 NA NA TRBV28 TGTGCCAGCAGCCCTGCGGGGGGGTTAGGGTATGGCTACACCTTC CASSPAGGLGYGYTF
TRBJ1-1 TRBD1 NA TRBV5-4 TGTGCCAGCAGCTTTCTTCACAGGGGAATGAACACTGAAGCTTTCTTT CASSFLHRGMNTEAFF
TRBJ1-5 NA NA TRBV11-3 TGTGCCAGCAGCTTAGATAATTTGAGACAGAACCCAGGCAATCAGCCCCAGCATTTT CASSLDNLRQNPGNQPQHF
TRBJ2-7 NA NA TRBV2 TGTGCCAGCAGTCAATCGGTAGAGTACGAGCAGTACTTC CASSQSVEYEQYF
TRBJ2-3 TRBD1 once TRBV25-1 TGTGCCAGCAGGACAGGGGTGTCGGATACGCAGTATTTT CASRTGVSDTQYF
TRBJ2-7 TRBD1 NA TRBV5-1 TGCGCCAGCAGCTCGGGGACAGCTGACGCCTACGAGCAGTACTTC CASSSGTADAYEQYF
TRBJ2-2 TRBD2 NA TRBV29-1 TGCAGCGTTGGGACTAGGGCGGTCGGGGAGCTGTTTTTT CSVGTRAVGELFF
TRBJ2-5 NA NA TRBV5-1 TGCGCCAGCAGCTTGGCGAGCAATCAAGAGACCCAGTACTTC CASSLASNQETQYF
TRBJ2-7 TRBD2 NA TRBV7-9 TGTGCCAGCAGCACGACTAGCGGGAGGTACGAGCAGTACTTC CASSTTSGRYEQYF
TRBJ2-3 TRBD1 NA TRBV15 TGTGCCACCAGCAGTACCACAGGGGAATATCAGTGGAATACGCAGTATTTT CATSSTTGEYQWNTQYF
TRBJ2-2 TRBD2 NA TRBV15 TGTGCCACCAGCAGAGAGGCGGGAGGGCCCGGGGAGCTGTTTTTT CATSREAGGPGELFF
TRBJ2-1 TRBD2 NA TRBV2 TGTGCCAGCAGTGAAGCCCGGACTAGCGGGAGCTCGAAAGAGCAGTTCTTC CASSEARTSGSSKEQFF
TRBJ1-2 NA NA TRBV27 TGTGCCAGCAGTCGGGCACCTTCTAACTATGGCTACACCTTC CASSRAPSNYGYTF
TRBJ1-1 NA NA TRBV4-2 TGTGCCAGCAGCCATTCGACTCGCGCTGAAGCTTTCTTT CASSHSTRAEAFF
TRBJ1-1 NA NA TRBV27 TGTGCCAGCTCGTGGGGCTTGGGGAACACTGAAGCTTTCTTT CASSWGLGNTEAFF
TRBJ2-2 NA once TRBV18 TGTGCCAGCTCACCGGCGCAGGTCGAATATACCGGGGAGCTGTTTTTT CASSPAQVEYTGELFF
TRBJ2-7 NA NA TRBV5-4 TGTGCCAGCAGTCCAACGCTAGACAGCTCCTACGAGCAGTACTTC CASSPTLDSSYEQYF
TRBJ2-2 NA NA TRBV25-1 TGTGCCAGCAGTGAACCAGGGGCCGGGGAGCTGTTTTTT CASSEPGAGELFF
TRBJ2-6 NA NA TRBV5-1 TGCGCCAGCAGCCCACGGACACTGAGCTCTGGGGCCAACGTCCTGACTTTC CASSPRTLSSGANVLTF
TRBJ1-4 NA NA TRBV4-2 TGTGCCAGCAGCCAAGGGGGACTTGACGGGAGTGAAAAACTGTTTTTT CASSQGGLDGSEKLFF
TRBJ2-3 TRBD2 once TRBV7-9 TGTGCCAGCAGCTTAGCTCTGGGACTAGGTCCGGCAGATACGCAGTATTTT CASSLALGLGPADTQYF
TRBJ1-2 NA NA TRBV5-1 TGCGCCAGCAGCTCGTCCAGGTTCGCTAACTATGGCTACACCTTC CASSSSRFANYGYTF
TRBJ2-3 NA NA TRBV5-1 TGCGCCAGCAGCCAAGGGACAATTGGGAATACGCAGTATTTT CASSQGTIGNTQYF
TRBJ1-6 NA NA TRBV5-1 TGCGCCAGCAGCTTGGACGGACAGATCCAAGGGTCACCCCTCCACTTT CASSLDGQIQGSPLHF
TRBJ2-7 NA NA TRBV20-1 TGCAGTGCTGGACGGAGCGAGCAGTACTTC CSAGRSEQYF
TRBJ2-7 TRBD2 NA TRBV5-4 TGTGCCAGCAGCCGAGAGCTAGCGGGAGTTACCTACGAGCAGTACTTC CASSRELAGVTYEQYF
TRBJ2-7 NA NA TRBV18 TGTGCCAGCTCCCCTAGGGCCCCGAACGAGCAGTACTTC CASSPRAPNEQYF
TRBJ2-2 NA NA TRBV10-3 TGTGCCATCAGCCAGAGAGGGGGTGGTGACACCGGGGAGCTGTTTTTT CAISQRGGGDTGELFF
TRBJ1-2 NA once TRBV9 TGTGCCAGCAGCGCCTCCCCCTCCCGGCCGGGGTTGGGTGGCTACACCTTC CASSASPSRPGLGGYTF
TRBJ2-7 TRBD1 NA TRBV7-2 TGTGCCAGCAGCCAGTACAGGGGATCGGGCTACGAGCAGTACTTC CASSQYRGSGYEQYF
TRBJ1-5 NA few TRBV29-1 TGCAGCGTTGACAGCAGCAATCAGCCCCAGCATTTT CSVDSSNQPQHF
TRBJ2-1 TRBD2 NA TRBV5-6 TGTGCCAGCAGCAGGGGACTAGCGGGAGGCCCTCGGGGAAATGAGCAGTTCTTC CASSRGLAGGPRGNEQFF
TRBJ1-4 NA NA TRBV5-8 TGTGCCAGCAGCCTGCGACGGCCTTCGAATGAAAAACTGTTTTTT CASSLRRPSNEKLFF
TRBJ2-5 NA NA TRBV5-1 TGCGCCAGCAGGGAGGGGTCTGAGACCCAGTACTTC CASREGSETQYF